This entry lists 10 T cell receptor beta chains sequenced from one sample in a study of response to subunit inactivated influenza vaccine. One entry per CDR3 protein, called by TCRdb with MiXCR from the RT-PCR reads. The data show 540,000 or so distinct CDR3 sequences, 10% to 15% seen once. Sequencing used PBMCs from blood, obtained 45 days after vaccination. The receptors were gathered from a man aged 45-60 years who received an inactivated influenza vaccine.

This clonotype has more than one count but fewer than ten. The V call is TRBV7-8, the J call TRBJ2-3, with 7 positions matching TRBD2. This CDR3 is 14 amino acids long. Germline V CDR1 and CDR2: SGHVS, FQNEAQ. V was clipped by 6 bases and J by 0 bases; unmatched bases: 3. The CDR3 DNA follows: TGTGCCAGCAGACTAGCGCCAAGCACAGATACGCAGTATTTT. Translation: CASRLAPSTDTQYF.

The chain joins TRBV10-3 to TRBJ2-1; D not resolved. Trimming removed 6 bases at V and 6 bases at J, with 12 bases between. The length of the CDR3 is 13 residues. Germline loops: CDR1 ENHRY, CDR2 SYGVKD. In nucleotides, the CDR3 is TGTGCCATCAGGGACGAAGCCTCCAATGAGCAGTTCTTC. Translated: CAIRDEASNEQFF.

This rearrangement joins TRBV3-1 to TRBJ2-5, with unresolved D. Germline assignment: CDR1 LGHDT and CDR2 YNNKEL (reference sequence). This CDR3 is built from 13 residues. V was cut by 8 bases and J by 0 bases, with 10 bases left in between. CDR3 protein: CASGQRYQETQYF. The CDR3, as DNA: TGTGCCAGCGGTCAAAGGTACCAAGAGACCCAGTACTTC.

This clonotype was observed a few times. The chain recombines TRBV11-2 with TRBJ2-1, with D uncertain. The germline CDR1 and CDR2 sequences are SGHAT and FQNNGV. Deletions cut 6 bases from V and 3 bases from J, with 12 bases between. The CDR3 covers 14 residues. The CDR3 nucleotides are TGTGCCAGCAGGAGAACCCCCCTCTACAATGAGCAGTTCTTC. Protein sequence: CASRRTPLYNEQFF.

This chain uses TRBV20-1 with TRBJ1-5; 7 bases match TRBD1. Per germline, CDR1 DFQATT and CDR2 SNEGSKA (reference sequence). The trim removed 1 base at V and 3 bases at J, leaving 6 bases unmatched. The length of the CDR3 is 15 residues. CDR3 sequence: CSARVGQVFNQPQHF. The CDR3 DNA is TGCAGTGCTAGAGTAGGACAGGTGTTCAATCAGCCCCAGCATTTT.

This chain uses TRBV3-1 with TRBJ2-3; 7 bases map to TRBD2. CDR3 length: 15 amino acids. Per the germline V gene, CDR1 is LGHDT and CDR2 is YNNKEL (reference sequence). J gave up 5 bases and V 1 base, and 6 bases lay outside the gene matches. CDR3 residues: CASSQGLAVKDTQYF. For the CDR3, the DNA is TGTGCCAGCAGCCAAGGGCTAGCGGTAAAAGATACGCAGTATTTT.

This clonotype came up many times. This CDR3 reads CSASVQTNTGELFF. DNA for the CDR3: TGCAGTGCTAGCGTGCAAACGAACACCGGGGAGCTGTTTTTT. The gene calls are TRBV20-1 and TRBJ2-2, with D uncertain. Trimming pared 3 bases from V and 0 bases from J, leaving 8 bases between. CDR1 DFQATT and CDR2 SNEGSKA come from the germline V gene (reference sequence). CDR3 length equals 14 residues.

The V call is TRBV12-3 or TRBV12-4, the J call TRBJ2-1; D might be TRBD1 or TRBD2, each matching 5 bases. The CDR3 totals 14 residues. V was pared by 5 bases and J by 2 bases, with 10 bases between. The CDR3 DNA reads as TGTGCCAGCAGTGGACGGGGACCCTACAATGAGCAGTTCTTC. Protein sequence: CASSGRGPYNEQFF.

This clonotype was detected only a few times. The chain couples TRBV28 to TRBJ2-3; D gene ambiguous. V was shortened by 6 bases and J by 2 bases, with 15 bases between the two germline ends. The CDR3 consists of 15 residues. Germline V gives CDR1 MDHEN, CDR2 SYDVKM. The CDR3 here is CASSTPKAVTDTQYF. The CDR3 nucleotides are TGTGCCAGCAGCACCCCGAAGGCAGTCACAGATACGCAGTATTTT.

V and J are TRBV9 and TRBJ2-3; 12 bases fit TRBD2. Trimming took 4 bases from V and 0 from J; bases not matched to a gene: 12. The CDR3 sequence is 19 residues long. From germline, CDR1 is SGDLS and CDR2 YYNGEE. CDR3 DNA sequence: TGTGCCAGCAGCCCCCAATTGGGACTAGCGGGTGCGAGCACAGATACGCAGTATTTT. Translating it yields CASSPQLGLAGASTDTQYF.